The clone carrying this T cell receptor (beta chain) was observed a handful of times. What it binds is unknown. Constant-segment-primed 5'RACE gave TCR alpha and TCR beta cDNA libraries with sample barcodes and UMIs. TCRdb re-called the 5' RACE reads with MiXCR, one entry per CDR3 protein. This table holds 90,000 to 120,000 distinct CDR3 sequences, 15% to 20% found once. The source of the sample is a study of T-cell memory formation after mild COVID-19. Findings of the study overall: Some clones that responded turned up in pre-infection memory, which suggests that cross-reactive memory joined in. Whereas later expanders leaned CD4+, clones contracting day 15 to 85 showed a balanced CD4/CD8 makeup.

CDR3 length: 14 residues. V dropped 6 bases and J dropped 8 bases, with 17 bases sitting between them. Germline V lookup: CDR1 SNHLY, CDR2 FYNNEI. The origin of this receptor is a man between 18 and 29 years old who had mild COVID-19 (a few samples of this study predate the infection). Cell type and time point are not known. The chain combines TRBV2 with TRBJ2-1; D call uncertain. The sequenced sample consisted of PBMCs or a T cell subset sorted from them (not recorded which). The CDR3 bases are TGTGCCAGCAGAGCAACACGGGTTATCGATGAGCAGTTCTTC. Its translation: CASRATRVIDEQFF.